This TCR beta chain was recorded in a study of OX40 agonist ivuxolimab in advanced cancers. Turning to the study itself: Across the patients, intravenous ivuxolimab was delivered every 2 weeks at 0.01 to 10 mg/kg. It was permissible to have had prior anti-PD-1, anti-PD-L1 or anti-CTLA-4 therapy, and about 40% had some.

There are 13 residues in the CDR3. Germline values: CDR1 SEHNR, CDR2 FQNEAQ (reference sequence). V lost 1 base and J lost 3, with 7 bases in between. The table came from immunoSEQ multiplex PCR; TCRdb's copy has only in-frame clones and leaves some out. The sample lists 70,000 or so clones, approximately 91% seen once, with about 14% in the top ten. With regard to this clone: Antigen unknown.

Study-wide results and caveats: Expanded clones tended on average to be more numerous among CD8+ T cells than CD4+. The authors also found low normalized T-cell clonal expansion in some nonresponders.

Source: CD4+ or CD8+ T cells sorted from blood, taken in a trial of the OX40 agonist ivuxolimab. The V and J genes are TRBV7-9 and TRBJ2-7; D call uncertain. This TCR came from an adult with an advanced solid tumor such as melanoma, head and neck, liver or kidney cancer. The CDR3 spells CASSLVGGYEQYF. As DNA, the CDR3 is TGTGCCAGCAGCTTAGTGGGTGGCTACGAGCAGTACTTC.